The next 20 T cell receptor beta chains were all read from a single sample in a study. TCRdb called the 5' RACE reads again in MiXCR, with one record for every CDR3 protein. The data hold about 12,000 distinct CDR3 sequences, with approximately 50% observed a single time. Treg sorting used a CD4+CD25+CD127-/low gate. Sequenced material: tumor-infiltrating Tregs sorted from the breast tumor. These receptors all stem from a female donor with breast cancer.

This clonotype has just a few counts. J is TRBJ2-6 and V is TRBV13; D ambiguous. This CDR3 comprises 15 residues. V dropped 5 bases and J dropped 4 bases, with 12 bases sitting between them. Germline V gene data show CDR1 as PRHDT and CDR2 as FYEKMQ (reference sequence). CDR3 amino acids: CASSPRFLGANVLTF. CDR3 nucleotides: TGTGCCAGCAGCCCCCGCTTCCTAGGGGCCAACGTCCTGACTTTC.

This sequence joins TRBV7-9 and TRBJ2-7, with 8 bases aligning to TRBD1. The ends lost 3 bases at V and 1 base at J; junction bases unmatched: 11. The CDR3 sequence is 17 residues long. Germline-derived CDR1 and CDR2 are SEHNR and FQNEAQ (reference sequence). The CDR3 sequence: CASSFPGTGHKSYEQYF. The CDR3 DNA is TGTGCCAGCAGCTTCCCCGGGACAGGTCATAAGTCCTACGAGCAGTACTTC.

The rearrangement joins TRBV4-1 to TRBJ1-2, with 7 bases identical to TRBD1. Germline values: CDR1 MGHRA, CDR2 YSYEKL. After removal of 0 bases from V and 4 bases from J, the junction contained 8 bases not matched to a gene. This CDR3 contains 16 residues. The CDR3 loop is CASSQDLTGRGYGYTF. Written as DNA, the CDR3 is TGCGCCAGCAGCCAAGATCTGACAGGGCGGGGCTATGGCTACACCTTC.

The chain joins TRBV3-1 to TRBJ1-4, with D tentatively TRBD1 (6 bases). The V end lost 11 bases, the J end lost 7 bases, and 17 bases lay between the germline ends. The CDR3 has 13 residues. Germline V gene sequence: CDR1 LGHDT, CDR2 YNNKEL (reference sequence). CDR3 DNA: TGTGCCGGAAGCAGGGGAATCGGTGAAAAACTGTTTTTT. It codes for CAGSRGIGEKLFF.

This clonotype was recorded a few times. V and J are TRBV12-3 or TRBV12-4 and TRBJ1-6, with TRBD1 as a possible D gene (5 bases). Between the trimmed V and J ends, which lost 5 bases and 8 bases, there was a span of 19 bases. This CDR3 is 16 amino acids long. CDR3 sequence (DNA): TGTGCCAGCAGTCCCGGGGGGTCGCACCTGTATTCACCCCTCCACTTT. Translation gives CASSPGGSHLYSPLHF.

Only a few counts were recorded for this clonotype. The chain carries TRBV28 and TRBJ2-1; 8 bases agree with TRBD1. The V and J ends lost 4 bases and 8 bases, in that order; junction bases with no gene match: 10. Per germline, CDR1 MDHEN and CDR2 SYDVKM. The CDR3 runs 15 residues. Written as DNA, the CDR3 is TGTGCCAGCAGTTCCGGGACAGGCCAAGGGGATGAGCAGTTCTTC. It is translated as CASSSGTGQGDEQFF.

This clonotype was seen only a few times. V gene TRBV18 combines with J gene TRBJ1-2; 10 bases align to TRBD1. J lost 3 bases, V lost 4 bases, and 2 bases had no gene match. This CDR3 has 14 residues. Germline CDR1 and CDR2: KGHSH and LQKENI. The CDR3 here is CASSLGTGDYGYTF. CDR3 in DNA: TGTGCCAGCTCACTCGGGACAGGGGACTATGGCTACACCTTC. The full variable domain, with the rest looked up from reference TRBV18 and TRBJ1-2, is NAGVMQNPRHLVRRRGQEARLRCSPMKGHSHVYWYRQLPEEGLKFMVYLQKENIIDESGMPKERFSAEFPKEGPSILRIQQVVRGDSAAYFCASSLGTGDYGYTFGSGTRLTVV.

The DNA for the CDR3 is TGCAGTGCTAGAGGTCTAGGGAATACGCAGTATTTT. As protein: CSARGLGNTQYF. This chain uses TRBV20-1 with TRBJ2-3; D remains ambiguous. This CDR3 contains 12 residues. The germline V and J ends were trimmed by 1 base and 7 bases, with 9 bases remaining between them. CDR1 is DFQATT and CDR2 is SNEGSKA in the germline V gene (reference sequence).

The V gene is TRBV5-1, the J gene TRBJ1-2, with 10 bases matching TRBD1. Looked up from germline, CDR1 is SGHRS and CDR2 is YFSETQ. This CDR3 has 14 residues. Trimming at V came to 2 bases and at J to 6 bases, leaving 4 bases not matched to a gene. CDR3 sequence reads: CASSFDRGRDGYTF. In DNA, the CDR3 is TGCGCCAGCAGCTTTGACAGGGGGCGGGATGGCTACACCTTC.

The chain has TRBV5-1 and TRBJ2-7; D is possibly TRBD2 (5 bases). The CDR3 is 15 amino acids. Germline V lookup: CDR1 SGHRS, CDR2 YFSETQ. V was trimmed by 0 bases and J by 6 bases, leaving 16 bases between them. The CDR3 spells CASSLAPGLSGEQYF. CDR3 DNA sequence: TGCGCCAGCAGCTTGGCCCCGGGGTTATCGGGCGAGCAGTACTTC.

The rearrangement links TRBV7-8 to TRBJ2-7; 8 nucleotides agree with TRBD2. Germline CDR1 and CDR2: SGHVS and FQNEAQ. With V trimmed by 5 bases and J by 5 bases, 14 bases remained unmatched. CDR3 length: 16 amino acids. Here the CDR3 reads CASSHRGSSGKNEQYF. In DNA form, the CDR3 reads TGTGCCAGCAGCCACCGGGGGAGTAGCGGGAAGAACGAGCAGTACTTC.

The table lists this clonotype with a count of one. This chain connects TRBV4-2 to TRBJ2-5; 9 bases align to TRBD1. Unmatched junction bases numbered 4, after V lost 2 bases and J lost 3 bases. This CDR3 region has 15 residues. The germline CDR1 and CDR2 sequences are LGHNA and YNFKEQ. The CDR3 nucleotides read TGTGCCAGCAGCCAAACAGGGGGCTGGGAAGAGACCCAGTACTTC. Residues: CASSQTGGWEETQYF.

The table lists this clonotype with a few counts. The CDR3 here is CASSLAQTGPHEQYF. CDR3 nucleotides: TGTGCCAGCAGTTTAGCGCAGACAGGTCCCCACGAGCAGTACTTC. V and J are TRBV12-3 or TRBV12-4 and TRBJ2-7; D may be TRBD1 (6 bases). This CDR3 comprises 15 residues. Deletions cut 0 bases from V and 5 bases from J, with 14 bases between.

This clonotype showed up just a few times. V gene TRBV6-5 combines with J gene TRBJ1-5; D uncertain. The germline CDR1 and CDR2 sequences are MNHEY and SVGAGI. V was cut by 2 bases and J by 4 bases, with 3 bases left in between. This CDR3 is built from 12 residues. CDR3 DNA sequence: TGTGCCAGCAGTTACAGAAATCAGCCCCAGCATTTT. Protein sequence: CASSYRNQPQHF.

This chain joins TRBV2 and TRBJ1-2, with 7 bases matching TRBD1. CDR3 length equals 14 residues. Trimming took 10 bases from V and 4 from J; bases not matched to a gene: 12. Germline lookup yields CDR1 SNHLY and CDR2 FYNNEI. CDR3 nucleotides: TGTGCCACCCTCATACTCCGGGACAGCTATGGCTACACCTTC. Protein: CATLILRDSYGYTF.

A single count supports this clonotype. V is TRBV5-1 and J is TRBJ2-7; unclear D gene. V gave up 4 bases and J gave up 3 bases, with 11 bases separating them. The CDR3 covers 13 residues. The V gene's germline CDR1 is SGHRS and CDR2 YFSETQ. CDR3: CASSRPPYYEQYF. The CDR3 DNA reads as TGCGCCAGCAGCCGCCCCCCATACTACGAGCAGTACTTC.

Details on this clonotype: A read error may produce the germline difference seen at one junction end. The chain has TRBV20-1 and TRBJ2-1, with 7 nucleotides matching TRBD2. The CDR3 spans 14 residues. The germline CDR1 and CDR2 sequences are DFQATT and SNEGSKA (reference sequence). CDR3 in DNA: TGCAGTGCTAGGGGCGGGAGCTCCTACAACGAGCAGTTCTTC. As protein: CSARGGSSYNEQFF.

The V gene is TRBV9, the J gene TRBJ2-5; D is possibly TRBD2 (6 bases). V lost 0 bases, J lost 5 bases, and 14 bases lay in between. The CDR3 is 15 residues long. The germline V gene encodes CDR1 SGDLS and CDR2 YYNGEE. The CDR3: CASSVGVGGTETQYF. In DNA, the CDR3 is TGTGCCAGCAGCGTAGGTGTCGGGGGTACGGAGACCCAGTACTTC.

The rearrangement joins TRBV7-2 to TRBJ1-2, with D tentatively TRBD1 (5 bases). CDR1 is SGHTA, CDR2 FQGNSA, per germline. There are 14 residues in the CDR3. V gave up 5 bases and J gave up 3 bases, with 13 bases separating them. The CDR3 here is CASSGWGGDYGYTF. The CDR3 region has the DNA TGTGCCAGCAGCGGGTGGGGCGGCGACTATGGCTACACCTTC.

The J gene is TRBJ1-2, the V gene TRBV10-3; possible D gene TRBD1, 5 bases. V was cut by 11 bases and J by 4 bases, with 17 bases left in between. CDR1 and CDR2 (germline): ENHRY, SYGVKD. The CDR3 runs 13 residues. The CDR3 here is CAVSGTDFYGYTF. The CDR3, as DNA: TGTGCCGTGTCCGGGACTGACTTCTATGGCTACACCTTC.